The 19 T cell receptor beta chains given below trace back to one sample, sequenced in a study of T cells after yellow fever vaccination (dated by TCRdb to the late 2010s). Sample treatment or condition, as interpreted from the label and publication: live attenuated yellow fever vaccine strain. The library relied on 5' RACE. TCRdb shows the sequencer as Illumina HiSeq 2500. TCRdb applied fastp at Q25 and MiXCR to the public reads, then kept only in-frame beta chains. Each CDR3 protein appears once, grouped with its most common genes and DNA. This sample holds just under 600,000 distinct CDR3 sequences; approximately 12% were observed only once. Around 15% of the sample is taken by the ten largest. The specimen comprised PBMCs, sampled on the day of the yellow fever booster vaccination. The origin of the receptors is a man aged 25-45 years who received the YFV17D yellow fever vaccine.

V usage is TRBV7-2 and J usage is TRBJ2-7, with D perhaps given as TRBD1 or TRBD2 (5 bases each). CDR3 length equals 12 residues. The V gene's germline CDR1 is SGHTA and CDR2 FQGNSA. Trimming stripped 5 bases from V and 6 bases from J, with 11 bases between. The CDR3 DNA follows: TGTGCCAGCAGCCTTCAGAGGGGCGAGCAGTACTTC. Translation: CASSLQRGEQYF.

This clonotype showed up just a few times. The CDR3 bases are TGCAGCGTTGCCAGTTGGGAGACCCAGTACTTC. Amino acid sequence: CSVASWETQYF. V gene TRBV29-1 combines with J gene TRBJ2-5; no definite D call. Germline-derived CDR1 and CDR2 are SQVTM and ANQGSEA. CDR3 length: 11 residues. V lost 4 bases, J lost 5 bases, and 8 bases lay in between.

The genes are TRBV11-3 and TRBJ2-1; TRBD1 matches at 7 bases. V dropped 5 bases and J dropped 6; count of bases not matched to a gene: 4. CDR3 length: 13 residues. The germline V gene has CDR1 SGHNT and CDR2 YENEEA. CDR3 nucleotide sequence: TGTGCCAGCAGCGGCTGGGACAGCAATGAGCAGTTCTTC. Its translation is CASSGWDSNEQFF. Filled out from reference TRBV11-3 and TRBJ2-1, the complete variable domain reads EAGVVQSPRYKIIEKKQPVAFWCNPISGHNTLYWYLQNLGQGPELLIRYENEEAVDDSQLPKDRFSAERLKGVDSTLKIQPAELGDSAVYLCASSGWDSNEQFFGPGTRLTVL.

This chain uses TRBV5-5 with TRBJ1-6; a weak D match, TRBD1 (5 bases). This CDR3 is 15 amino acids long. V lost 1 base and J lost 7, with 12 bases in between. Germline CDR1 is SGHKS and CDR2 is YYEKEE (reference sequence). CDR3 sequence: CASSLRDFENSPLHF. In DNA form, the CDR3 reads TGTGCCAGCAGCTTGAGGGACTTCGAAAATTCACCCCTCCACTTT. Drawing the rest from reference TRBV5-5 and TRBJ1-6, the complete variable domain is DAGVTQSPTHLIKTRGQQVTLRCSPISGHKSVSWYQQVLGQGPQFIFQYYEKEERGRGNFPDRFSARQFPNYSSELNVNALLLGDSALYLCASSLRDFENSPLHFGNGTRLTVT.

V usage is TRBV10-2 and J usage is TRBJ2-7; D gene uncertain. The CDR3 consists of 12 residues. V lost 2 bases and J lost 4, with 6 bases in between. CDR1 and CDR2 (germline): WSHSY, SAAADI. The CDR3 loop is CASSENRYEQYF. DNA of the CDR3: TGCGCCAGCAGTGAGAACAGATACGAGCAGTACTTC.

The rearrangement joins TRBV9 to TRBJ2-7; unclear D gene. The V gene lost 0 bases and the J gene lost 3 bases, with 16 bases spanning the gap. There are 16 residues in the CDR3. Per the germline V gene, CDR1 is SGDLS and CDR2 is YYNGEE. This CDR3 reads CASSVGPSQIDYEQYF. The CDR3 region has the DNA TGTGCCAGCAGCGTAGGCCCCAGTCAGATAGACTACGAGCAGTACTTC.

There are many counts of this clonotype. V and J are TRBV11-2 and TRBJ1-1, with D tentatively TRBD1 (5 bases). This CDR3 region has 14 residues. V was pared by 1 base and J by 6 bases, with 12 bases between. CDR1 is SGHAT, CDR2 FQNNGV, per germline. The CDR3 sequence is CASSLVWGAPEAFF. In DNA, the CDR3 is TGTGCCAGCAGCTTAGTGTGGGGCGCGCCTGAAGCTTTCTTT.

This clonotype came up a few times. The chain has TRBV18 and TRBJ2-7, with D perhaps matching TRBD1 (6 bases). The V end lost 3 bases, the J end lost 4 bases, and 13 bases lay between the germline ends. The CDR3 covers 14 residues. Per germline, CDR1 KGHSH and CDR2 LQKENI. Written as DNA, the CDR3 is TGTGCCAGCTCACCCGTACAAGGGGGATACGAGCAGTACTTC. Its translation is CASSPVQGGYEQYF.

This clonotype has more than one count but fewer than ten. The rearrangement joins TRBV5-1 to TRBJ2-3, with D possibly matching TRBD1 (5 bases). Trimming took off 1 base at V and 5 bases at J, with 11 bases between the two ends. The CDR3 loop spans 14 amino acids. CDR1 and CDR2 (germline): SGHRS, YFSETQ. CDR3 sequence reads: CASSLSQGEDTQYF. The CDR3 bases are TGCGCCAGCAGCTTGAGTCAGGGTGAAGATACGCAGTATTTT.

This clonotype has only a few counts. V usage is TRBV30 and J usage is TRBJ2-3; the D call may be TRBD1 or TRBD2 (6 bases each). V was clipped by 5 bases and J by 3 bases, with 9 bases between them. The CDR3 is made up of 12 amino acids. Germline V gives CDR1 GTSNPN, CDR2 SVGIG (reference sequence). DNA of the CDR3: TGTGCCTGGGGGGGGCCTACAGATACGCAGTATTTT. Protein: CAWGGPTDTQYF.

The chain carries TRBV7-7 and TRBJ2-2; D is unclear. V was pared by 5 bases and J by 3 bases, with 7 bases between. The V gene's germline CDR1 is SSHAT and CDR2 FNYEAQ (reference sequence). The CDR3 runs 13 residues. CDR3: CASSPLDTGELFF. The CDR3 nucleotides read TGTGCCAGCAGCCCGCTAGACACCGGGGAGCTGTTTTTT.

The chain combines TRBV12-5 with TRBJ2-5; D not certain. V was shortened by 0 bases and J by 2 bases, with 7 bases between the two germline ends. The germline V gene encodes CDR1 LGHNT and CDR2 FRNRAP. There are 14 residues in the CDR3. The CDR3 DNA reads as TGTGCTAGTGGTTTGGTGTCAGGTCAAGAGACCCAGTACTTC. This translates into CASGLVSGQETQYF.

The CDR3 loop reads CAIRTGREQFF. The CDR3 nucleotides read TGTGCCATACGGACGGGGCGTGAGCAGTTCTTC. The rearrangement links TRBV11-2 to TRBJ2-1; D possibly matches TRBD1 or TRBD2 (5 bases each). The V gene lost 10 bases and the J gene lost 9 bases, with 13 bases spanning the gap. CDR1 and CDR2 from the germline V gene are SGHAT and FQNNGV. The CDR3 runs to 11 residues.

This clonotype was picked up a small number of times. The rearrangement links TRBV19 to TRBJ2-2, with D maybe TRBD2 (5 bases). The germline CDR1 and CDR2 sequences are LNHDA and SQIVND (reference sequence). With 7 bases removed from V and 0 bases from J, the gap between germline ends came to 12 bases. The CDR3 is 15 amino acids. CDR3 in amino acids: CASTDLSANTGELFF. The CDR3 DNA follows: TGTGCCAGTACTGACCTTAGCGCGAACACCGGGGAGCTGTTTTTT. Full variable domain (remainder filled in from reference TRBV19 and TRBJ2-2): DGGITQSPKYLFRKEGQNVTLSCEQNLNHDAMYWYRQDPGQGLRLIYYSQIVNDFQKGDIAEGYSVSREKKESFPLTVTSAQKNPTAFYLCASTDLSANTGELFFGEGSRLTVL.

This chain links TRBV29-1 with TRBJ2-3; 7 bases agree with TRBD2. The CDR3 covers 14 residues. Germline V gives CDR1 SQVTM, CDR2 ANQGSEA. Trimming removed 4 bases from V and 2 bases from J; junction bases left unmatched: 6. The CDR3 here is CSVGAAGATDTQYF. CDR3 DNA: TGCAGCGTTGGGGCGGCGGGAGCCACAGATACGCAGTATTTT.

This clonotype came up many times. V gene TRBV5-1 combines with J gene TRBJ2-5, with 14 bases that match TRBD2. V gave up 4 bases and J gave up 0 bases; unmatched junction bases: 5. Per germline, CDR1 SGHRS and CDR2 YFSETQ. This CDR3 has 17 residues. CDR3 DNA: TGCGCCAGCAGCACGGGACTAGCGGGAGCGGACCAAGAGACCCAGTACTTC. Protein: CASSTGLAGADQETQYF.

In its sample, this clonotype was seen a few times. V usage is TRBV12-3 or TRBV12-4 and J usage is TRBJ2-5; D possibly corresponds to TRBD1 (5 bases). The CDR3 length is 14 residues. Trimming cost V 3 bases and J 4 bases, with 12 bases left between them. CDR3 sequence reads: CASSFLGERETQYF. The CDR3 nucleotides are TGTGCCAGCAGTTTTTTAGGGGAAAGAGAGACCCAGTACTTC.

This chain uses TRBV5-8 with TRBJ2-7; 9 bases map to TRBD1. Trimming at V came to 4 bases and at J to 6 bases, leaving 11 bases not matched to a gene. Germline V gene lookup returns CDR1 SGHTS and CDR2 YDEGEE. The CDR3 sequence is 15 residues long. CDR3 residues: CASSTWTGVGGEQYF. In DNA, the CDR3 is TGTGCCAGCAGCACCTGGACAGGGGTGGGGGGCGAGCAGTACTTC.

The V gene is TRBV25-1, the J gene TRBJ2-3; 7 bases align to TRBD2. Trimming cost V 1 base and J 4 bases; bases outside gene matches: 5. Germline-derived CDR1 and CDR2 are MGHDK and SYGVNS. This CDR3 contains 15 residues. The CDR3 coding sequence is TGTGCCAGCAGTGAATGGGGGGACTACTCAGATACGCAGTATTTT. This codes for CASSEWGDYSDTQYF.